The 25 T cell receptor beta chains given below trace back to one sample, sequenced in a study of blood T cell dynamics during melanoma immunotherapy. Time point of the sample: week 3, after first cycle of checkpoint inhibitor. Profiling relied on immunoSEQ multiplex PCR, and the TCRdb table lists in-frame clones only, not all of them. The table includes about 10,000 clones, about 80% detected once. The sequencing here drew on blood, taken from a patient treated with checkpoint blockade. The receptors stem from a human donor with melanoma.

The CDR3 here is CASSPPGVPKNTEAFF. CDR3 in DNA: TGTGCCAGCTCACCACCGGGGGTACCGAAGAACACTGAAGCTTTCTTT. This sequence joins TRBV18 and TRBJ1-1, with a possible D match to TRBD1 (5 bases). CDR1 and CDR2 (germline): KGHSH, LQKENI. This CDR3 is built from 16 residues. The V gene lost 0 bases and the J gene lost 1 base, with 12 bases spanning the gap.

V gene TRBV6-6 combines with J gene TRBJ1-4; TRBD1 is a possible D gene (6 bases). The CDR3 extends over 14 amino acids. Trimming cost V 6 bases and J 8 bases, with 16 bases left between them. The V gene's germline CDR1 is MNHNY and CDR2 SVGAGI (reference sequence). Written as DNA, the CDR3 is TGTGCCAGCAGCCTCGGGTTGGGGGCAGAAAAACTGTTTTTT. This sequence encodes CASSLGLGAEKLFF.

The chain combines TRBV6-6 with TRBJ1-1; D is ambiguous. CDR1 is MNHNY, CDR2 SVGAGI, per germline (reference sequence). This CDR3 contains 11 residues. Trimming took off 1 base at V and 7 bases at J, with 4 bases between the two ends. CDR3 nucleotide sequence: TGTGCCAGCAGTTACTACGGTGAAGCTTTCTTT. Translation gives CASSYYGEAFF.

The genes are TRBV28 and TRBJ2-5; weak D call: TRBD2 (6 bases). The CDR3 length is 13 residues. Germline CDR1 reads MDHEN; CDR2 reads SYDVKM. Trimming left V 5 bases short and J 8 bases short, with 15 bases between. The CDR3 region has the DNA TGTGCCAGCAGTATCGGGACTCCTAAAACCCAGTACTTC. It encodes CASSIGTPKTQYF.

The chain carries TRBV4-2 and TRBJ2-7, with 9 bases aligning to TRBD1. V shed 4 bases and J 5 bases; nucleotides not matched to a gene: 6. The CDR3 consists of 14 residues. In germline, CDR1 is LGHNA, CDR2 YNFKEQ. CDR3 in DNA: TGTGCCAGCAGCCCCGGGACAGGGTACAACGAGCAGTACTTC. Translation gives CASSPGTGYNEQYF.

The chain has TRBV6-1 and TRBJ2-6; the D gene is possibly TRBD2 (7 bases). Germline values: CDR1 MNHNS, CDR2 SASEGT. This CDR3 spans 15 amino acids. The ends were cut back, 6 bases at V and 3 bases at J, with 12 bases in the middle. This chain's CDR3 is CASREGGSGANVLTF. CDR3 nucleotides: TGTGCCAGCAGGGAGGGGGGGAGTGGGGCCAACGTCCTGACTTTC.

As DNA, the CDR3 is TGTGCCAGCAGTTACGGCCCTAGCGCGACCTACGAGCAGTACTTC. Protein product: CASSYGPSATYEQYF. This sequence joins TRBV6-5 and TRBJ2-7; D might be TRBD2 (6 bases). The CDR3 length is 15 residues. V was cut by 2 bases and J by 2 bases, with 13 bases left in between. Germline-derived CDR1 and CDR2 are MNHEY and SVGAGI.

The genes are TRBV19 and TRBJ2-3; D gene unclear. V was shortened by 7 bases and J by 2 bases, with 13 bases between the two germline ends. The CDR3 contains 14 residues. Germline CDR1 reads LNHDA; CDR2 reads SQIVND (reference sequence). The CDR3 DNA sequence: TGTGCCAGTAAAGAGTCGAGGCCCACAGATACGCAGTATTTT. Its translation: CASKESRPTDTQYF.

The gene calls are TRBV6-1 and TRBJ2-1, with a possible D match to TRBD1 (5 bases). Germline loops: CDR1 MNHNS, CDR2 SASEGT. There are 18 residues in the CDR3. V was clipped by 1 base and J by 0 bases, with 16 bases between them. CDR3 in amino acids: CASSEGMGPGRSYNEQFF. The CDR3 nucleotides read TGTGCCAGCAGTGAAGGGATGGGCCCAGGGCGCTCCTACAATGAGCAGTTCTTC.

This chain joins TRBV7-6 and TRBJ2-7, with D maybe TRBD2 (6 bases). The CDR3 totals 15 residues. The ends were cut back, 5 bases at V and 2 bases at J, with 16 bases in the middle. Germline CDR1 and CDR2: SGHVS and FNYEAQ. The CDR3: CASSPNRGKAYEQYF. The CDR3 DNA reads as TGTGCCAGCAGCCCAAACCGCGGGAAGGCCTACGAGCAGTACTTC.

The genes are TRBV28 and TRBJ2-6; D perhaps matches TRBD1 (6 bases). This CDR3 spans 15 amino acids. The V end lost 4 bases, the J end lost 2 bases, and 9 bases lay between the germline ends. Germline CDR1 and CDR2: MDHEN and SYDVKM. The CDR3 DNA reads as TGTGCCAGCAGTTCCGCAGGGGCTGGGGCCAACGTCCTGACTTTC. Protein product: CASSSAGAGANVLTF.

The chain joins TRBV19 to TRBJ1-1, with D possibly TRBD1 on 5 matching bases. Germline V gives CDR1 LNHDA, CDR2 SQIVND (reference sequence). There are 13 residues in the CDR3. V lost 5 bases and J 1 base, leaving 8 bases between the germline ends. The DNA of the CDR3 is TGTGCCAGTAGTCCGGACACGAACACTGAAGCTTTCTTT. Translated, it gives CASSPDTNTEAFF.

V usage is TRBV7-2 and J usage is TRBJ2-5; D unclear. Matching the DNA end better, TRBJ2-7 makes the J call doubtful. CDR3 length equals 14 residues. The germline V gene encodes CDR1 SGHTA and CDR2 FQGNSA. CDR3 DNA: TGTGCCAGCAGCTTAGTGGGGAAATCCTACGAGCAGTACTTC. Protein product: CASSLVGKSYEQYF.

The chain links TRBV7-7 to TRBJ2-5, with D tentatively TRBD2 (5 bases). This CDR3 is 11 amino acids long. Germline CDR1 SSHAT, CDR2 FNYEAQ (reference sequence). CDR3 residues: CASVGGETQYF. CDR3 coding DNA: TGTGCTAGCGTTGGTGGCGAGACCCAGTACTTC.

The chain uses TRBV6-5 and TRBJ2-4; TRBD2 is a possible D gene (6 bases). CDR1 MNHEY and CDR2 SVGAGI come from the germline V gene. V lost 2 bases and J 5 bases, leaving 13 bases between the germline ends. CDR3 size: 15 residues. This CDR3 reads CASSYAGPPENIQYF. CDR3 in DNA: TGTGCCAGCAGTTACGCGGGACCTCCGGAAAACATTCAGTACTTC.

Of note for this clone: This specimen includes other DNA sequences encoding the same CDR3. The CDR3 DNA reads TGTGCCAGCAGCCCACTTACCTCAGGGCCCTATGGCTACACCTTC. It translates to CASSPLTSGPYGYTF. The rearrangement uses TRBV11-2 and TRBJ1-2; D is possibly TRBD1 (5 bases). The ends were cut back, 5 bases at V and 4 bases at J, with 17 bases in the middle. CDR1 SGHAT and CDR2 FQNNGV come from the germline V gene. CDR3 size: 15 residues.

This clone turned up a few times. This chain links TRBV10-3 with TRBJ1-5; a weak D match, TRBD1 (5 bases). The CDR3 covers 16 residues. V was trimmed by 0 bases and J by 10 bases, leaving 19 bases between them. Germline CDR1 reads ENHRY; CDR2 reads SYGVKD. This CDR3 reads CAISESWDGRSSPQHF. CDR3 bases: TGTGCCATCAGTGAGTCATGGGACGGCCGGAGTAGTCCCCAGCATTTT.

Only a few counts were recorded for this clone. The J gene is TRBJ1-5, the V gene TRBV7-6, with TRBD1 matching 7 bases. The V gene end was trimmed by 5 bases and the J gene end by 0 bases; junction bases not matched to a gene: 4. Per the germline V gene, CDR1 is SGHVS and CDR2 is FNYEAQ. The CDR3 runs to 15 residues. The CDR3 spells CASSRTGGSNQPQHF. The CDR3 nucleotides read TGTGCCAGCAGCCGGACAGGAGGTAGCAATCAGCCCCAGCATTTT. The entire variable domain, with the rest obtained from reference TRBV7-6 and TRBJ1-5, is as follows: GAGVSQSPRYKVTKRGQDVALRCDPISGHVSLYWYRQALGQGPEFLTYFNYEAQQDKSGLPNDRFSAERPEGSISTLTIQRTEQRDSAMYRCASSRTGGSNQPQHFGDGTRLSIL.

This chain joins TRBV5-1 and TRBJ2-2; TRBD1 matches at 8 bases. The ends lost 4 bases at V and 1 base at J; junction bases unmatched: 9. The CDR3 loop spans 17 amino acids. In germline, CDR1 is SGHRS, CDR2 YFSETQ. CDR3 in amino acids: CASSPSVGQGNTGELFF. The CDR3 DNA follows: TGCGCCAGCAGCCCGTCAGTCGGACAGGGGAACACCGGGGAGCTGTTTTTT.

The genes are TRBV7-6 and TRBJ1-1, with 10 nucleotides matching TRBD1. Looked up from germline, CDR1 is SGHVS and CDR2 is FNYEAQ. This CDR3 has 14 amino acids. V shed 4 bases and J 6 bases; nucleotides not matched to a gene: 5. The CDR3 sequence: CASSSGTGVSEAFF. In DNA, the CDR3 is TGTGCCAGCAGCTCTGGGACAGGGGTGTCTGAAGCTTTCTTT.

The chain uses TRBV11-2 and TRBJ1-1; possible D gene TRBD1, 5 bases. The V and J ends lost 6 bases and 10 bases respectively, with 21 bases between them. Germline V gene lookup returns CDR1 SGHAT and CDR2 FQNNGV. The CDR3 has 14 residues. The CDR3 protein is CASSPFLGGTGAFF. CDR3 coding DNA: TGTGCCAGCAGTCCATTTCTCGGAGGGACGGGAGCTTTCTTT.

In this sample, this clone turned up once. The rearrangement uses TRBV6-5 and TRBJ1-5; D ambiguous. Looked up from germline, CDR1 is MNHEY and CDR2 is SVGAGI. V dropped 10 bases and J dropped 8 bases, with 15 bases sitting between them. The CDR3 totals 12 residues. The CDR3 loop is CATSGVLEPQHF. CDR3 sequence (DNA): TGTGCCACCTCAGGAGTTCTGGAGCCCCAGCATTTT.

The genes are TRBV10-1 and TRBJ1-1, with 10 bases identical to TRBD1. The CDR3 is 15 residues long. The V and J ends lost 6 bases and 1 base, in that order; junction bases with no gene match: 5. Looked up from germline, CDR1 is WNHNN and CDR2 is SYGVQD (reference sequence). The CDR3 loop reads CASSARTGGNTEAFF. CDR3 nucleotides: TGCGCCAGCAGCGCCCGGACAGGGGGGAACACTGAAGCTTTCTTT.

The genes are TRBV11-1 and TRBJ2-1, with 10 bases aligning to TRBD1. The V segment lost 0 bases and the J segment 13 bases; nucleotides outside the gene matches: 6. Germline V gene sequence: CDR1 SGHAT, CDR2 FQDESV (reference sequence). The CDR3 length is 14 residues. Here the CDR3 DNA reads TGTGCCAGCAGCTTAGCACGGGGGACAGGGGCTCAGTTCTTC. Its protein product is CASSLARGTGAQFF.

The chain is built from TRBV29-1 and TRBJ2-5; TRBD1 aligns across 10 bases. The CDR3 has 14 amino acids. The ends lost 3 bases at V and 3 bases at J; junction bases unmatched: 4. CDR1 SQVTM and CDR2 ANQGSEA come from the germline V gene. This CDR3 reads CSVDLDRGEETQYF. CDR3 nucleotides: TGCAGCGTTGATTTGGACAGGGGGGAAGAGACCCAGTACTTC.